The entry that follows covers one T cell receptor beta chain sequence. Trimming shortened V by 7 bases and J by 9 bases, and 18 bases separated the two germline ends. This CDR3 has 14 amino acids. CDR1 is MDHEN, CDR2 SYDVKM, per germline. This entry belongs to a study of blood T cells in healthy people across ages. The authors isolated at least 6 million PBMCs per sample. Next came a second PCR, run for roughly 6 to 11 cycles, which used a sample-barcoded 5' primer along with a J-beta primer mix. TCRdb re-derived calls from the 5' RACE reads in MiXCR, one entry per CDR3 protein. The table shows about 640,000 distinct CDR3 sequences, with roughly 43% occurring only once.

What was sequenced was blood. This chain links TRBV28 with TRBJ2-2, with D perhaps assigned TRBD1 or TRBD2 (6 bases each). This clonotype originated in an elderly man in good health. The CDR3 nucleotides are TGTGCCAGCAACCTAATTGCGGGACACCGGGAGCTGTTTTTT. It specifies CASNLIAGHRELFF.